This entry lists 18 T cell receptor beta chains sequenced from one sample in a study of blood T cell repertoires in COVID-19 (TCRdb year 2020). The protocol used for the library was the immunoSEQ multiplex PCR assay. In TCRdb, the immuneACCESS table is reduced to in-frame sequences with V and J assigned. These tables do not hold every clone; where another copy was compared, an unresolved V gene accounts for under half, and the others remain unexplained. The sample table contains about 200,000 clones; only one count was recorded for around 80% of them. Jointly, the top ten make up around 5.1% of the sample. Sequenced input: peripheral blood. The receptor set was obtained from a woman aged 70-85 years with acute or convalescent COVID-19.

The genes are TRBV21-1 and TRBJ1-2. TRBV21-1 is tagged as a pseudogene. The CDR3 is made up of 13 amino acids. This CDR3 reads CASTPPRSDGYTF. The CDR3 region has the DNA TGTGCCAGCACCCCACCTCGTTCGGATGGCTACACCTTC.

The chain uses TRBV18 and TRBJ2-5; 7 bases align to TRBD1. Germline lookup yields CDR1 KGHSH and CDR2 LQKENI. Trimming cost V 3 bases and J 3 bases; bases outside gene matches: 7. CDR3 size: 15 residues. The CDR3 DNA follows: TGTGCCAGCTCACCCATGACAGGGCCCGAAGAGACCCAGTACTTC. Translated: CASSPMTGPEETQYF.

This chain joins TRBV23-1 and TRBJ1-5, with TRBD1 as a possible D gene (6 bases). TRBV23-1 is an open reading frame whose function is uncertain. Trimming pared 4 bases from V and 1 base from J, leaving 14 bases between. The length of the CDR3 is 16 residues. The CDR3 nucleotides are TGCGCCAGCAGTCGGTCCAGGGGCTGCAGCAATCAGCCCCAGCATTTT. Its protein is CASSRSRGCSNQPQHF.

The rearrangement links TRBV6-4 to TRBJ2-3; D gene uncertain. The CDR3 covers 15 residues. Germline assignment: CDR1 MRHNA and CDR2 SNTAGT. Trimming took off 0 bases at V and 0 bases at J, with 7 bases between the two ends. DNA for the CDR3: TGTGCCAGCAGTGACTCTTCGCGGAGCACAGATACGCAGTATTTT. It encodes CASSDSSRSTDTQYF.

The V and J genes are TRBV28 and TRBJ2-7, with 8 nucleotides matching TRBD2. Per germline, CDR1 MDHEN and CDR2 SYDVKM. V was pared by 5 bases and J by 6 bases, with 9 bases of the junction left unmatched. This CDR3 has 14 amino acids. DNA of the CDR3: TGTGCCAGCAGTCGCGGGGGGAACCCCGCCGAGCAGTACTTC. Translating it yields CASSRGGNPAEQYF.

V usage is TRBV19 and J usage is TRBJ2-3; 11 positions match TRBD2. The junction had 7 bases not matched to a gene; V was cut back by 5 bases and J by 3 bases. Germline CDR1 reads LNHDA; CDR2 reads SQIVND (reference sequence). The CDR3 has 16 amino acids. CDR3 coding DNA: TGTGCCAGTAGTTCGGGGACTAGCGGCCATACAGATACGCAGTATTTT. This translates into CASSSGTSGHTDTQYF.

This chain joins TRBV18 and TRBJ1-4; 7 nucleotides line up with TRBD1. Looked up from germline, CDR1 is KGHSH and CDR2 is LQKENI. With 1 base clipped from V and 6 bases from J, the junction kept 5 bases outside the gene matches. The CDR3 length is 15 residues. The CDR3 loop reads CASSPRQGVDEKLFF. The DNA for the CDR3 is TGTGCCAGCTCACCACGACAGGGAGTGGATGAAAAACTGTTTTTT.

The V gene is TRBV3-1 (or the pseudogene TRBV3-2), the J gene TRBJ1-3, with 7 bases lining up with TRBD1. The CDR3 runs to 16 residues. V shed 3 bases, J shed 7 bases, and the junction held 12 bases outside the gene matches. CDR1 and CDR2 (germline): LGHDT, YNNKEL (reference sequence). Here the CDR3 reads CASSQGQLLQRNTIYF. The CDR3 DNA reads TGTGCCAGCAGCCAGGGACAGCTTCTACAGAGGAACACCATATATTTT.

The chain joins TRBV5-4 to TRBJ2-2, with 8 positions matching TRBD2. Germline V gene sequence: CDR1 SGHNT, CDR2 YYREEE (reference sequence). The CDR3 totals 16 residues. Losses at the gene ends were 4 bases for V and 4 bases for J; bases not matched to a gene: 9. This chain's CDR3 is CASSRAGGPLTGELFF. The CDR3 nucleotides read TGTGCCAGCAGCCGTGCGGGAGGCCCTCTCACCGGGGAGCTGTTTTTT.

This sequence joins TRBV14 and TRBJ2-3, with TRBD2 matching over 8 bases. The CDR3 contains 15 residues. The ends lost 4 bases at V and 1 base at J; junction bases unmatched: 4. The germline V gene has CDR1 SGHDN and CDR2 FVKESK. This chain's CDR3 is CASSLGLAGTDTQYF. In DNA form, the CDR3 reads TGTGCCAGCAGCCTCGGACTAGCAGGCACAGATACGCAGTATTTT.

The chain uses TRBV2 and TRBJ2-2; D remains ambiguous. The CDR3 has 13 amino acids. CDR1 and CDR2 from the germline V gene are SNHLY and FYNNEI. The V and J ends lost 7 bases and 6 bases respectively, with 12 bases between them. The CDR3 nucleotides are TGTGCCAGCAAGCGCGATCGGGCCGGGGAGCTGTTTTTT. As protein: CASKRDRAGELFF.

The chain employs TRBV18 and TRBJ2-1, with 12 bases matching TRBD2. The ends lost 5 bases at V and 4 bases at J; junction bases unmatched: 9. This CDR3 has 17 amino acids. CDR1 and CDR2 (germline): KGHSH, LQKENI. The CDR3 nucleotides read TGTGCCAGCTCATCTGGACTAGCGGGGAGTCCTTACAATGAGCAGTTCTTC. Translation gives CASSSGLAGSPYNEQFF.

This clone appeared a single time. The CDR3 region is CASRGQLNEKLFF. CDR3 nucleotides: TGTGCCAGCAGGGGACAGCTTAATGAAAAACTGTTTTTT. V is TRBV25-1 and J is TRBJ1-4, with 7 bases fitting TRBD1. V trimming: 6 bases; J trimming: 4 bases; junction bases outside the gene matches: 2. This CDR3 contains 13 residues. CDR1 is MGHDK, CDR2 SYGVNS, per germline.

This clone showed up just a few times. The CDR3 region has the DNA TGTGCCAGCAACGGACAGGGAGTCTACGAGCAGTACTTC. Protein sequence: CASNGQGVYEQYF. The chain joins TRBV7-9 to TRBJ2-7, with 8 positions matching TRBD1. J was trimmed by 3 bases and V by 7 bases; bases with no gene match: 5. The CDR3 runs 13 residues. Germline CDR1 reads SEHNR; CDR2 reads FQNEAQ (reference sequence). The whole variable domain, filled in from reference TRBV7-9 and TRBJ2-7, reads DTGVSQNPRHKITKRGQNVTFRCDPISEHNRLYWYRQTLGQGPEFLTYFQNEAQLEKSRLLSDRFSAERPKGSFSTLEIQRTEQGDSAMYLCASNGQGVYEQYFGPGTRLTVT.

V and J are TRBV7-9 and TRBJ2-3; the match to TRBD1 covers 7 bases. CDR3 size: 14 residues. V lost 4 bases, J lost 3 bases, and 4 bases stayed unmatched. In germline, CDR1 is SEHNR, CDR2 FQNEAQ (reference sequence). The DNA for the CDR3 is TGTGCCAGCAGCTCACAGGGGTTTACAGATACGCAGTATTTT. Its translation is CASSSQGFTDTQYF.

The gene calls are TRBV6-1 and TRBJ1-5, with 10 bases fitting TRBD1. This CDR3 is 16 amino acids long. Germline CDR1 is MNHNS and CDR2 is SASEGT. V lost 1 base, J lost 5 bases, and 5 bases stayed unmatched. The chain's CDR3 is CASSEDRDRGDQPQHF. The CDR3 nucleotides are TGTGCCAGCAGTGAAGACCGGGACAGGGGTGATCAGCCCCAGCATTTT.

The chain recombines TRBV2 with TRBJ1-4, with a possible D match to TRBD1 (5 bases). CDR3 length: 14 residues. V lost 8 bases, J lost 7 bases, and 17 bases lay in between. Germline V gene lookup returns CDR1 SNHLY and CDR2 FYNNEI. CDR3 DNA sequence: TGTGCCAGCCGCACCCGCGGGGGAAGTGAAAAACTGTTTTTT. Amino acids: CASRTRGGSEKLFF.

This chain uses TRBV14 with TRBJ2-5; 9 bases line up with TRBD2. The CDR3 consists of 15 residues. V gave up 1 base and J gave up 4 bases; unmatched junction bases: 4. Germline CDR1 is SGHDN and CDR2 is FVKESK. The chain's CDR3 is CASSQVAGAAETQYF. In DNA, the CDR3 is TGTGCCAGCAGCCAAGTAGCGGGGGCGGCAGAGACCCAGTACTTC.